There are a few counts of the clone carrying this T cell receptor beta chain. Gene names refer to mouse genes. The CDR3 goes on 1 residue after the read ends, and that part is filled in from the germline J gene. This sample stems from a study of tissue T cells after allogeneic stem cell transplantation. Trimming cost V 3 bases and J 6 bases; bases outside gene matches: 3. The CDR3 extends over 13 amino acids. Germline assignment: CDR1 KGHPV and CDR2 FQNQEV (reference sequence). This table comes from immunoSEQ multiplex PCR, and its TCRdb copy is limited to in-frame clones, with some not included. The table shows tens of thousands of clones, with around 70% occurring only once.

The TCR originated in a pool of C57BL/6 mice in good health. Sequenced sample: sorted cells pooled from one or two spleens. The chain links TRBV26 to TRBJ2-7, with 9 bases matching TRBD1. The CDR3 region is CASSLQDRGEQYF. CDR3 DNA (partial): TGTGCCAGCAGTCTCCAGGACAGGGGTGAACAGTAC. The whole variable domain, filled in from reference TRBV26 and TRBJ2-7, reads NSKVIQTPRYLVKGQGQKAKMRCIPEKGHPVVFWYQQNKNNEFKFLINFQNQEVLQQIDMTEKRFSAECPSNSPCSLEIQSSEAGDSALYLCASSLQDRGEQYFGPGTRLTVL.